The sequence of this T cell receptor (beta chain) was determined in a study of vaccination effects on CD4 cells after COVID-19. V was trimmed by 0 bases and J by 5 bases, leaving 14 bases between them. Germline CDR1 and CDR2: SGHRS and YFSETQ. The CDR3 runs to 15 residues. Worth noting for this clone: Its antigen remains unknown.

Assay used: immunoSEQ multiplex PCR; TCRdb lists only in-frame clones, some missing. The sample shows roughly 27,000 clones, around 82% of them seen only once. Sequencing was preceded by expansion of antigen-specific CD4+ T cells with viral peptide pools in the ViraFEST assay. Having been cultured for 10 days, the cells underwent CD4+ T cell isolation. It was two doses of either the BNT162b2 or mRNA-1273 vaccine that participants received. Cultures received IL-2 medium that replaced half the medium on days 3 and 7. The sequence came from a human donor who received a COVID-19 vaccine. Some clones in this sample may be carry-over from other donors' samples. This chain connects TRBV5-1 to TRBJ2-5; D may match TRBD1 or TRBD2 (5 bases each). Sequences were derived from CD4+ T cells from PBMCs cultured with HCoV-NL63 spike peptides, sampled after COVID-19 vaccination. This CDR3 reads CASSLVAGSEETQYF. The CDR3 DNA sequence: TGCGCCAGCAGCTTGGTAGCAGGGAGTGAGGAGACCCAGTACTTC.